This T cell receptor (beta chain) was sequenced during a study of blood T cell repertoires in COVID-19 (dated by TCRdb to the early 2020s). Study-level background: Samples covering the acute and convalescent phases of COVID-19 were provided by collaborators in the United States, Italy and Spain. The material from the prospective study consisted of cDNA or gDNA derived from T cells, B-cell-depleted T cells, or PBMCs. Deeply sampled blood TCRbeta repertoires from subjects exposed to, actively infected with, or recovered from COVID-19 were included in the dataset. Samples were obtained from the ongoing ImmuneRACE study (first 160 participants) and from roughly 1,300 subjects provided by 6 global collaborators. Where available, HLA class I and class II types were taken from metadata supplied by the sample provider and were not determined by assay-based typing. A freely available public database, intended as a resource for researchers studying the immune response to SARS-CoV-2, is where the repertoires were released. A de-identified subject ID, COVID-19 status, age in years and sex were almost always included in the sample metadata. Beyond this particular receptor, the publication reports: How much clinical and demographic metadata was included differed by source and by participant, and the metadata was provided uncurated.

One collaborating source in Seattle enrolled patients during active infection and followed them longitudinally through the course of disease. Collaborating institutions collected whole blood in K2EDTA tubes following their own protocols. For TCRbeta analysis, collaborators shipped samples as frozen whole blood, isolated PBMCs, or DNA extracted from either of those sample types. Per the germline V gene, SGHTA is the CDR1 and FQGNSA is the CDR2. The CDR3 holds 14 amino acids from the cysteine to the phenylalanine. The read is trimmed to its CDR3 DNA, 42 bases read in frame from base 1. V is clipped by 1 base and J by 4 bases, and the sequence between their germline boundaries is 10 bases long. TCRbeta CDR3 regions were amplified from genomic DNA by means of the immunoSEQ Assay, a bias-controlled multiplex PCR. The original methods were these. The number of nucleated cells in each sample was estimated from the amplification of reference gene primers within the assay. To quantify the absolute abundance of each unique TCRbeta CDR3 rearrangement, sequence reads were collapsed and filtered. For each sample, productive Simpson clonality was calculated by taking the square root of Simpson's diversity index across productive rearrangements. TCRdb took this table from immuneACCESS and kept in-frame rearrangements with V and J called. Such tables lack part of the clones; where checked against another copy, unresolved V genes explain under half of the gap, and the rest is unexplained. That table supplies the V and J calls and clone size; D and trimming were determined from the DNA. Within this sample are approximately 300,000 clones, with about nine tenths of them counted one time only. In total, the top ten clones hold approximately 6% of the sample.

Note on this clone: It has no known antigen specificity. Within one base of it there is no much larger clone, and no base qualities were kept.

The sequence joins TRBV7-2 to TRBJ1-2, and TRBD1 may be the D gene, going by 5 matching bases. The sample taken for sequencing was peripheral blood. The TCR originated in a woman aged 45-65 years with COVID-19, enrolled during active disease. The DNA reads TGTGCCAGCAGCTTAGTCAGGGTAGGCTATGGCTACACCTTC. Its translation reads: CASSLVRVGYGYTF.